A selection of T cell receptor beta chains follows, all from one sample in a study of T-cell memory formation after mild COVID-19. TCRdb analysed the 5' RACE reads with MiXCR anew, one entry per CDR3 protein. The table records under 350,000 distinct CDR3 sequences, 15% to 20% of them present only once. Specimen: PBMCs or a T cell subset sorted from them (not recorded which). The origin of the receptors is a man between 18 and 29 years old who had mild COVID-19 (a few samples of this study predate the infection). Cell type and time point are not known. Each CDR3 is given with its conserved first and last residue. The D gene is left open where the match is weak. Some rows mark clone size as missing; the rest say once, few, many or name a class of expanded clone.

>TRBV5-5|-|-|TRBJ1-3|14
TGTGCCAGCAGCCTCAGGGTCGGTGGAAACACCATATATTTT
CASSLRVGGNTIYF
>TRBV27|-|-|TRBJ1-1|13
TGTGCCAGCACCAATACTTGGGGGACTGAAGCTTTCTTT
CASTNTWGTEAFF
>TRBV30|-|TRBD2|TRBJ2-3|14
TGTGCCTGGGAATCTAGCGGGGATAAGGATACGCAGTATTTT
CAWESSGDKDTQYF
>TRBV6-2/TRBV6-3|-|TRBD1|TRBJ2-7|15
TGTGCCAGCAGTTACCCCGACAGGGGTAGGTACGAGCAGTACTTC
CASSYPDRGRYEQYF
>TRBV7-2|many|TRBD2|TRBJ2-7|13
TGTGCCAGCAGCTTAGAAGCGGGGTACGTGCAGTACTTC
CASSLEAGYVQYF
>TRBV15|few|-|TRBJ1-1|15
TGTGCCACCAGCAACCCTGGGGGCCAGAGGACTGAAGCTTTCTTT
CATSNPGGQRTEAFF
>TRBV5-6|few|TRBD2|TRBJ2-1|12
TGTGCCAGCAGCCGATTAGCGGGTGTGCCGTTCTTC
CASSRLAGVPFF
>TRBV6-4|few|-|TRBJ2-1|12
TGTGCCAGCAGTCCACAGGGAGGGGAGCAGTTCTTC
CASSPQGGEQFF
>TRBV20-1|few|-|TRBJ1-5|17
TGCAGTGCTAGAGATCGCCAATGGGGAAATAGCAATCAGCCCCAGCATTTT
CSARDRQWGNSNQPQHF
>TRBV4-3|many|-|TRBJ2-4|15
TGCGCCAGCAGCCAAGGGGCCGGCAACACAAACATTCAGTACTTC
CASSQGAGNTNIQYF
>TRBV6-5|few|-|TRBJ2-3|13
TGTGCCAGCAGTTATTCAACTGGGGATACGCAGTATTTT
CASSYSTGDTQYF
>TRBV12-3/TRBV12-4|few|TRBD2|TRBJ2-3|19
TGTGCCAGCCCCCTCCCGGGCGGGGGGACACAACGGGACACAGATACGCAGTATTTT
CASPLPGGGTQRDTDTQYF
>TRBV7-9|many|TRBD1|TRBJ1-2|15
TGTGCCAGCAGCCCAAGTGGACAGGGGGCGAGTGGCTACACCTTC
CASSPSGQGASGYTF
>TRBV11-3|few|-|TRBJ2-2|15
TGTGCCAGCAGCCGGCCCGACGGGGACACCGGGGAGCTGTTTTTT
CASSRPDGDTGELFF
>TRBV7-2|few|-|TRBJ2-3|11
TGTGCCAGCACCGTTACAGATACGCAGTATTTT
CASTVTDTQYF
>TRBV7-9|-|-|TRBJ1-5|16
TGTGCCAGCAGCTTAGGCGGAGGACCGATAAATCAGCCCCAGCATTTT
CASSLGGGPINQPQHF
>TRBV3-1|-|-|TRBJ2-3|15
TGTGCCAGCAGCCAAATGGGACTTAGCACAGATACGCAGTATTTT
CASSQMGLSTDTQYF
>TRBV4-1|-|TRBD1|TRBJ2-7|15
TGCGCCAGCAGCCAAGTCACAGGGGGCTCCTACGAGCAGTACTTC
CASSQVTGGSYEQYF
>TRBV2|once|TRBD2|TRBJ2-1|15
TGTGCCAGCAGCCCCCGGACTAGCGGGGTCGGTGAGCAGTTCTTC
CASSPRTSGVGEQFF
>TRBV19|-|TRBD1|TRBJ1-2|15
TGTGCCACCGATGCCGCCACAGGGGCGGCCTATGGCTACACCTTC
CATDAATGAAYGYTF
>TRBV7-2|few|-|TRBJ1-6|13
TGTGCCAGCAGCCAAGAATTTGGTTCACCCCTCCACTTT
CASSQEFGSPLHF
>TRBV5-1|-|-|TRBJ2-7|13
TGCGCCAGCAGCTTCGAGACGGCCTACGAGCAGTACTTC
CASSFETAYEQYF